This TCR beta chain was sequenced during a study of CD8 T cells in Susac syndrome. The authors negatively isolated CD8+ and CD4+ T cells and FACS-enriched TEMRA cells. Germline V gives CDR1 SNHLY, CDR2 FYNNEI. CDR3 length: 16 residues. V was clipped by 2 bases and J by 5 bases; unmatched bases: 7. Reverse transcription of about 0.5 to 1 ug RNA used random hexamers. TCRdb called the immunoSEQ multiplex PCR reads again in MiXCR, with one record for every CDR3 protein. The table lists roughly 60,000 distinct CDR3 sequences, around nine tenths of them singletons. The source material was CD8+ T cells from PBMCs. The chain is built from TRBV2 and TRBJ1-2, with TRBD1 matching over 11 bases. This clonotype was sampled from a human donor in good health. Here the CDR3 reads CASSESSGQGVYGYTF. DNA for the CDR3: TGTGCCAGCAGTGAAAGTTCGGGACAGGGGGTATATGGCTACACCTTC. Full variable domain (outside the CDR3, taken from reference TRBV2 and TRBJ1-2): EPEVTQTPSHQVTQMGQEVILRCVPISNHLYFYWYRQILGQKVEFLVSFYNNEISEKSEIFDDQFSVERPDGSNFTLKIRSTKLEDSAMYFCASSESSGQGVYGYTFGSGTRLTVV.